This T cell receptor (beta chain) came from a study of blood T cell repertoires in COVID-19 (dated by TCRdb to about 2020). Concerning the study at large: Samples covering the acute and convalescent phases of COVID-19 were provided by collaborators in the United States, Italy and Spain. Where available, HLA class I and class II types were obtained from metadata supplied by the sample provider rather than from assay-based typing. The dataset comprised deeply sampled blood TCRbeta repertoires from subjects exposed to, actively infected with, or recovered from COVID-19. The repertoires were made available in a free public database intended to serve as a resource for research on the immune response to SARS-CoV-2. Nearly every sample came with metadata listing a de-identified subject ID, COVID-19 status, age in years and sex. The samples were drawn from the first 160 participants of the ongoing ImmuneRACE study and from more than 1,000 subjects provided by 6 global collaborators. The prospective study material was composed of cDNA or gDNA derived from T cells, B-cell-depleted T cells, or PBMCs.

CDR1 SGHTA and CDR2 FQGNSA are derived from the germline V gene. The junction shows trimming of 5 bases on V and 7 bases on J, plus 13 bases between the germline ends. From the cysteine through the phenylalanine, the CDR3 covers 13 amino acids. Only the CDR3 part of the read is kept: 39 bases, read in frame from the first base. The paper as a whole reports these results and caveats: The amount of clinical and demographic metadata varied by source and participant and was provided uncurated.

With regard to this clone: No cognate antigen has been identified for it. Qualities for individual bases were not recorded, and no much larger clone is one base off.

The immunoSEQ Assay, a bias-controlled multiplex PCR, was used to amplify TCRbeta CDR3 regions from genomic DNA. Per the original workflow: The number of nucleated cells in each sample was estimated from the amplification of reference gene primers within the assay. Sequence reads were collapsed and filtered to measure the absolute abundance of every unique TCRbeta CDR3 rearrangement. Productive Simpson clonality was computed per sample as the square root of Simpson's diversity index over productive rearrangements. As stored in TCRdb, this immuneACCESS dataset retains in-frame rearrangements with V and J assigned. A fraction of the clones does not appear; measured against another copy, unresolved V genes explain less than half of the discrepancy, and the remainder lacks a known reason. V, J and clone size are taken as reported in that table, and D and trimming were inferred from the DNA itself. The sample table records 240,000 or so clones; around 87% of these occur just once. The top ten constitute approximately 7% of the sample.

Each collaborating institution followed its own protocols to collect whole blood in K2EDTA tubes. For TCRbeta analysis, collaborator samples were shipped as frozen whole blood, as isolated PBMCs, or as DNA extracted from either sample type. The chain uses TRBV7-2 and TRBJ2-3; the best D guess is TRBD1, with 5 bases matching. The receptor's source is a woman between 70 and 85 years old with active or convalescent COVID-19. Sequencing used peripheral blood. The CDR3 region: CASSPLDRYTQYF. The sequence in DNA is TGTGCCAGCAGCCCCCTAGACAGATATACGCAGTATTTT.